This TCR beta chain was sequenced during a study of identical twins. TCRdb re-called the 5' RACE reads with MiXCR, one entry per CDR3 protein. The data show 400,000 to 500,000 distinct CDR3 sequences, around 20% seen once. This CDR3 is built from 15 residues. CDR1 is LNHDA, CDR2 SQIVND, per germline (reference sequence). The J segment lost 4 bases and the V segment lost 5 bases, leaving 7 bases of the junction unmatched. General observations from the study: There was more out-of-frame TCR alpha sharing in monozygotic twins than models estimated.

In the case of this clonotype: Its target is unknown.

The sequenced sample was naive T cells sorted from blood. The origin of this receptor is a man aged 45-65 years in good health. V gene TRBV19 combines with J gene TRBJ2-3; 9 bases match TRBD1. CDR3: CASSASRTGADTQYF. The CDR3 nucleotides read TGTGCCAGTAGTGCCTCCCGGACAGGGGCAGATACGCAGTATTTT. The whole variable domain, remainder taken from reference TRBV19 and TRBJ2-3, is DGGITQSPKYLFRKEGQNVTLSCEQNLNHDAMYWYRQDPGQGLRLIYYSQIVNDFQKGDIAEGYSVSREKKESFPLTVTSAQKNPTAFYLCASSASRTGADTQYFGPGTRLTVL.